This is a list of T cell receptor beta chains from one sample in a study of shared clonotypes between healthy human individuals. TCRdb keeps only in-frame clones here, not all; method: immunoSEQ multiplex PCR. The data contain 1.5 million to 2.5 million clones, less than 95% of them singletons. The material sequenced was naive CD8+ T cells sorted from blood. These receptors were collected from a man between 18 and 29 years old in good health. The CDR3 runs from the conserved cysteine through the conserved F or W. A D gene is named only where the DNA matches it firmly. Size tells how often a clone was seen (once, few, many) or the class of an expanded clone, and some rows leave it out.

.	TRBD1	TRBV27	TRBJ2-7	TGTGCCAGCGGAAAAGGACAGGGTCCAACGGGCGGGCAGTACTTC	CASGKGQGPTGGQYF
few	.	TRBV4-2	TRBJ1-5	TGTGCCAGCAGCCAAGATCAGGCAGGCAATCAGCCCCAGCATTTT	CASSQDQAGNQPQHF
.	.	TRBV30	TRBJ2-7	TGTGCCTGGAGTGTAGGCCAGGGTCAATGGGACGAGCAGTACTTC	CAWSVGQGQWDEQYF
.	.	TRBV19	TRBJ2-2	TGTGCCAGTAGTATGAGGGAAAACACCGGGGAGCTGTTTTTT	CASSMRENTGELFF
.	.	TRBV19	TRBJ1-2	TGTGCCAGTAGAGTCGCAGAGCTAAATGGCTACACCTTC	CASRVAELNGYTF
.	.	TRBV27	TRBJ1-1	TGTGCCAGCAGTTTAGGCAGGCCGAACACTGAAGCTTTCTTT	CASSLGRPNTEAFF
.	TRBD1	TRBV27	TRBJ1-2	TGTGCCAGCAGCCGTGGACAGGGAGAGGGCTACACCTTC	CASSRGQGEGYTF
.	.	TRBV6-6	TRBJ2-3	TGTGCCAGCAGAACTAGAGGGGGCACAGATACGCAGTATTTT	CASRTRGGTDTQYF
.	.	TRBV30	TRBJ2-1	TGTGCCTGGACTTTACAGGGACCCTACAATGAGCAGTTCTTC	CAWTLQGPYNEQFF
.	TRBD1	TRBV7-9	TRBJ1-4	TGTGCCAGCAGCCAGACAGGGGGGGAGTCTAATGAAAAACTGTTTTTT	CASSQTGGESNEKLFF
.	.	TRBV10-2	TRBJ1-5	TGCGCCAGCATCACGCGGGGGGTTTTCATTCAGCCCCAGCATTTT	CASITRGVFIQPQHF
.	.	TRBV27	TRBJ2-7	TGTGCCAGCAGTAGAACGGGGCCCTACGAGCAGTACTTC	CASSRTGPYEQYF
.	.	TRBV5-1	TRBJ1-1	TGCGCCAGCAGCGCCGGGACATTGAACACTGAAGCTTTCTTT	CASSAGTLNTEAFF
.	.	TRBV5-1	TRBJ2-1	TGCGCCAGCAGCTGGCTGGGCGGGGCGAGCTCCTACAATGAGCAGTTCTTC	CASSWLGGASSYNEQFF
.	.	TRBV28	TRBJ1-1	TGTGCCAGCAGTTTAGCGGGGTACTACTACACTGAAGCTTTCTTT	CASSLAGYYYTEAFF
.	.	TRBV10-3	TRBJ2-1	TGTGCCATCAGTGATAACCGAGGCGGCAATGAGCAGTTCTTC	CAISDNRGGNEQFF
.	.	TRBV5-1	TRBJ2-7	TGCGCCAGCAGCTTGGCCGGGATTGGGACCTACGAGCAGTACTTC	CASSLAGIGTYEQYF
.	.	TRBV28	TRBJ2-7	TGTGCCAGCAGGCGTTATGGACTGGAGTCCTACGAGCAGTACTTC	CASRRYGLESYEQYF
.	.	TRBV7-3	TRBJ2-7	TGTGCCAGCAGCTTAACCCCTAATTACGAGCAGTACTTC	CASSLTPNYEQYF
.	TRBD2	TRBV6-6	TRBJ2-7	TGTGCCAGCAGCGGGGGGATCTACGAGCAGTACTTC	CASSGGIYEQYF
.	.	TRBV4-3	TRBJ2-5	TGCGCCAGCAGCCAACTCGAGGGTGGGAGAGAGACCCAGTACTTC	CASSQLEGGRETQYF
.	.	TRBV9	TRBJ1-1	TGTGCCAGCAGCGTAGGGGAGACGAACACTGAAGCTTTCTTT	CASSVGETNTEAFF
.	.	TRBV7-2	TRBJ1-3	TGTGCCAGCAGCCCCCCGAAGGGGATCGGAAACACCATATATTTT	CASSPPKGIGNTIYF
once	TRBD2	TRBV19	TRBJ2-7	TGTGCCAGTACGGCTAGCGGCTCCTACGAGCAGTACTTC	CASTASGSYEQYF
.	.	TRBV7-2	TRBJ2-1	TGTGCCAGCAGCACACAGGGTTCCGATGAGCAGTTCTTC	CASSTQGSDEQFF
.	TRBD1	TRBV7-6	TRBJ1-1	TGTGCCAGCAGCTTAGCTCCAGACAGGGCCGCTGAAGCTTTCTTT	CASSLAPDRAAEAFF
.	.	TRBV6-5	TRBJ2-7	TGTGCCACCGCAACGTATTACGAGCAGTACTTC	CATATYYEQYF
.	.	TRBV9	TRBJ2-2	TGTGCCAGCAGCGTAGATATCGGCAGGGAGCTGTTTTTT	CASSVDIGRELFF
.	.	TRBV27	TRBJ2-2	TGTGCCAGCAGTTCTGGGGGGAACACCGGGGAGCTGTTTTTT	CASSSGGNTGELFF
.	TRBD2	TRBV7-9	TRBJ2-1	TGTGCCAGCAGCTTAGGAGCGGGGGGGCCCAATGAGCAGTTCTTC	CASSLGAGGPNEQFF
.	TRBD1	TRBV5-1	TRBJ2-2	TGCGCCAGCAGCTTTCGGACAGGGGACCCCGGGGAGCTGTTTTTT	CASSFRTGDPGELFF
.	.	TRBV7-9	TRBJ2-7	TGTGCCAGCAGCCCGCGAGGGGGGGCTTACGAGCAGTACTTC	CASSPRGGAYEQYF
.	TRBD1	TRBV13	TRBJ2-5	TGTGCCAGCAGCAGTGAAGGACAGGGGGCGGGGGAGACCCAGTACTTC	CASSSEGQGAGETQYF
.	.	TRBV5-4	TRBJ2-3	TGTGCCAGCAGCCTATACACAGATACGCAGTATTTT	CASSLYTDTQYF
.	TRBD1	TRBV19	TRBJ1-1	TGTGCCAGTAGTGCCGGGACAGGGTCTGGGGACACTGAAGCTTTCTTT	CASSAGTGSGDTEAFF
.	TRBD2	TRBV27	TRBJ2-7	TGTGCCAGCAGTTTAAAGGCTAGCGGGACCTACGAGCAGTACTTC	CASSLKASGTYEQYF
.	.	TRBV6-5	TRBJ1-2	TGTGCCAGCAGCCACCGAGGTGGGTCGACGTATGGCTACACCTTC	CASSHRGGSTYGYTF
.	TRBD2	TRBV27	TRBJ2-7	TGTGCCAGCAGTTCCTCAGGCGGGGGTCGCTACGAGCAGTACTTC	CASSSSGGGRYEQYF